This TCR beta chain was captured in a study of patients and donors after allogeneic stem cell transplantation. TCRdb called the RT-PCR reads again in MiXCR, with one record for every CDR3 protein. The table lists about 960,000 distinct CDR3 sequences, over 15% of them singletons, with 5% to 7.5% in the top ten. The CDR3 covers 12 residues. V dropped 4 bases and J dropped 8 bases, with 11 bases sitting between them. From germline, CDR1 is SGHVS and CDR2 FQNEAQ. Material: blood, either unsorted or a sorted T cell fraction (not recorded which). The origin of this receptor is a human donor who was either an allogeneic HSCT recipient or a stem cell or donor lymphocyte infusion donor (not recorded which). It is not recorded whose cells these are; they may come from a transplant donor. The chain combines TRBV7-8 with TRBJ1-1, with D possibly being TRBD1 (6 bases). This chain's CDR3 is CASSSQGREAFF. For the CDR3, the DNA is TGTGCCAGCAGCTCACAGGGCCGAGAAGCTTTCTTT.